Below, one T cell receptor beta chain is given with its context. The sample is drawn from a study of T cell changes during pregnancy in multiple sclerosis. From germline, CDR1 is SGDLS and CDR2 YYNGEE. CDR3 size: 14 residues. V shed 3 bases and J shed 1 base, with 8 bases lying between them. The assay was immunoSEQ multiplex PCR, and TCRdb's table has in-frame clones only and misses some. The sample shows about 110,000 clones, about 94% of them seen only once. The clonotype originates from a female donor with multiple sclerosis, enrolled in a pregnancy study. V is TRBV9 and J is TRBJ1-5; D is unresolved. The specimen comprised peripheral blood, sampled in the third trimester of pregnancy. The CDR3 loop reads CASSGVGSNQPQHF. CDR3 sequence (DNA): TGTGCCAGCAGCGGTGTCGGGAGCAATCAGCCCCAGCATTTT.